One sample yielded the 5 T cell receptor beta chains listed below, sequenced in a study of CD8 T cells in Susac syndrome. A quantity of 0.5 to 1 ug RNA underwent reverse transcription using random hexamers. TCRdb re-derived calls from the immunoSEQ multiplex PCR reads in MiXCR, one entry per CDR3 protein. The repertoire holds 140,000 to 150,000 distinct CDR3 sequences, with under 97% as singletons. Sequenced sample: CD4+ T cells from PBMCs. These TCRs come from a human donor with Susac syndrome.

The rearrangement links TRBV19 to TRBJ2-6; D is unclear. Trimming cost V 2 bases and J 0 bases, with 5 bases left between them. Germline-derived CDR1 and CDR2 are LNHDA and SQIVND (reference sequence). This CDR3 comprises 15 residues. CDR3 sequence reads: CASSITTSGANVLTF. The CDR3 region has the DNA TGTGCCAGTAGTATAACAACCTCTGGGGCCAACGTCCTGACTTTC.

This rearrangement joins TRBV18 to TRBJ1-4; D ambiguous. The germline gives CDR1 KGHSH, CDR2 LQKENI. V was shortened by 6 bases and J by 8 bases, with 16 bases between the two germline ends. The CDR3 length is 14 residues. DNA for the CDR3: TGTGCCAGCTCCCCTCGAGCGGGAAGGGAAAAACTGTTTTTT. Translating gives CASSPRAGREKLFF.

This chain joins TRBV29-1 and TRBJ2-1, with D unclear. CDR1 and CDR2 from the germline V gene are SQVTM and ANQGSEA. Trimming removed 4 bases from V and 5 bases from J, with 15 bases in between. The CDR3 consists of 14 residues. The CDR3 DNA follows: TGCAGCGTTGTGGGCCGGCAGAAACACAATGAGCAGTTCTTC. This gives the protein CSVVGRQKHNEQFF.

V and J are TRBV6-5 and TRBJ2-6; D possibly corresponds to TRBD1 (6 bases). The germline CDR1 and CDR2 sequences are MNHEY and SVGAGI. This CDR3 is 19 amino acids long. Trimming shortened V by 0 bases and J by 0 bases, and 15 bases separated the two germline ends. CDR3 nucleotide sequence: TGTGCCAGCAGTTACTCACTCGAGAGAGGGGGCTCTGGGGCCAACGTCCTGACTTTC. It yields the protein CASSYSLERGGSGANVLTF.

The genes are TRBV29-1 and TRBJ1-2; 10 positions agree with TRBD1. V shed 6 bases, J shed 5 bases, and the junction held 9 bases outside the gene matches. The CDR3 is 14 residues long. Germline values: CDR1 SQVTM, CDR2 ANQGSEA. The CDR3 sequence is CSVSGTGARYGYTF. CDR3 nucleotide sequence: TGCAGCGTCTCCGGGACAGGGGCACGATATGGCTACACCTTC.